These 8 T cell receptor beta chains originate from one sample sequenced in a study of blood T cell repertoires in COVID-19. TCRdb keeps only in-frame clones here, not all; method: immunoSEQ multiplex PCR. The sample has 200,000 to 300,000 clones, 86% seen once. The source material was PBMCs or T cells enriched from blood (not recorded which). The receptors shown here come from a woman younger than 30 who had recovered from COVID-19.

This chain joins TRBV7-9 and TRBJ1-5; 7 bases line up with TRBD1. Germline V CDR1 and CDR2: SEHNR, FQNEAQ (reference sequence). The CDR3 extends over 14 amino acids. V lost 3 bases and J lost 4; bases outside the gene matches: 3. CDR3 nucleotide sequence: TGTGCCAGCAGCTTCGCAGGGGGAAATCAGCCCCAGCATTTT. Protein product: CASSFAGGNQPQHF. Using reference TRBV7-9 and TRBJ1-5 for the parts outside the CDR3, the full variable domain is DTGVSQNPRHKITKRGQNVTFRCDPISEHNRLYWYRQTLGQGPEFLTYFQNEAQLEKSRLLSDRFSAERPKGSFSTLEIQRTEQGDSAMYLCASSFAGGNQPQHFGDGTRLSIL.

The chain links TRBV5-5 to TRBJ2-7; TRBD2 aligns across 12 bases. CDR3 length equals 15 residues. V was clipped by 4 bases and J by 2 bases; unmatched bases: 4. Germline V gene lookup returns CDR1 SGHKS and CDR2 YYEKEE (reference sequence). CDR3 sequence: CASSTLAGGTYEQYF. As DNA, the CDR3 is TGTGCCAGCAGCACCCTAGCGGGGGGGACCTACGAGCAGTACTTC.

This chain uses TRBV12-5 with TRBJ2-5; possibly TRBD2 for D (6 bases). Germline CDR1 is LGHNT and CDR2 is FRNRAP. The CDR3 contains 13 residues. Trimming stripped 6 bases from V and 5 bases from J, with 13 bases between. The CDR3 protein is CASGGGSEETQYF. In DNA form, the CDR3 reads TGTGCTAGTGGCGGAGGGAGCGAGGAGACCCAGTACTTC.

This sequence joins TRBV11-3 and TRBJ2-4; TRBD2 aligns across 7 bases. Germline CDR1 reads SGHNT; CDR2 reads YENEEA. The V and J ends lost 5 bases and 0 bases, in that order; junction bases with no gene match: 7. This CDR3 spans 16 amino acids. The DNA for the CDR3 is TGTGCCAGCAGCCCAGGGAGGGTTCGAGCCAAAAACATTCAGTACTTC. Protein sequence: CASSPGRVRAKNIQYF.

This clone was counted at least ten times. The chain links TRBV5-1 to TRBJ2-7, with 10 bases lining up with TRBD2. The CDR3 spans 17 residues. Germline CDR1 and CDR2: SGHRS and YFSETQ. The V segment lost 2 bases and the J segment 3 bases; nucleotides outside the gene matches: 11. CDR3 sequence: CASSFVSSGGGDYEQYF. The CDR3 DNA reads TGCGCCAGCAGCTTTGTTTCTAGCGGGGGCGGGGACTACGAGCAGTACTTC.

The gene calls are TRBV2 and TRBJ2-5; D call uncertain. CDR1 is SNHLY and CDR2 is FYNNEI in the germline V gene. This CDR3 has 14 residues. V gave up 7 bases and J gave up 1 base, with 13 bases separating them. The CDR3 region has the DNA TGTGCCAGCACCCGCGACGGAGTCCAAGAGACCCAGTACTTC. Its translation: CASTRDGVQETQYF. Supplemented by reference TRBV2 and TRBJ2-5, the full variable domain reads EPEVTQTPSHQVTQMGQEVILRCVPISNHLYFYWYRQILGQKVEFLVSFYNNEISEKSEIFDDQFSVERPDGSNFTLKIRSTKLEDSAMYFCASTRDGVQETQYFGPGTRLLVL.

This clone has just one count. The genes are TRBV4-3 and TRBJ1-1; D is perhaps TRBD1 (5 bases). The germline V gene has CDR1 LGHNA and CDR2 YSLEER. V was pared by 1 base and J by 1 base, with 16 bases between. The CDR3 runs to 17 residues. CDR3 DNA: TGCGCCAGCAGCCAAGTCTGGCGGGACGAGAAGAACACTGAAGCTTTCTTT. This encodes CASSQVWRDEKNTEAFF.

The V gene is TRBV5-1, the J gene TRBJ1-4; 10 bases fit TRBD1. The junction had 9 bases not matched to a gene; V was cut back by 2 bases and J by 8 bases. CDR3 size: 16 residues. CDR1 SGHRS and CDR2 YFSETQ come from the germline V gene. This CDR3 is CASSFDGQGVNEKLFF. CDR3 bases: TGCGCCAGCAGCTTCGATGGACAGGGGGTTAACGAAAAACTGTTTTTT. The full variable domain, in which reference TRBV5-1 and TRBJ1-4 provide the parts outside the CDR3, is KAGVTQTPRYLIKTRGQQVTLSCSPISGHRSVSWYQQTPGQGLQFLFEYFSETQRNKGNFPGRFSGRQFSNSRSEMNVSTLELGDSALYLCASSFDGQGVNEKLFFGSGTQLSVL.